The table lists the clone carrying this TCR beta chain with a count of one. The antigen remains undetermined. The sample is drawn from a study of T cell responses to AZD1222 COVID-19 vaccine. The CDR3 runs 14 residues. V lost 6 bases and J lost 0, with 9 bases in between. CDR1 is PRHDT, CDR2 FYEKMQ, per germline (reference sequence). Assay: immunoSEQ multiplex PCR; the TCRdb copy retains only in-frame clones and omits some. The sample has approximately 190,000 clones; around 93% are singletons. Study-wide results and limits: Nearly half of the spike-specific TCRs reportedly recognize variant regions that carry no mutations. Mostly white British, mostly female donors; authors suggested clonal diversity may be underestimated. Repertoires in all cases were sampled only once the peak T cell response had passed.

The J gene is TRBJ1-3, the V gene TRBV13; D is perhaps TRBD1 (6 bases). Material: peripheral blood, obtained 28 days after the second AZD1222 dose. The TCR originated in an adult who received the AZD1222 COVID-19 vaccine. CDR3 sequence: CASSRGISGNTIYF. The CDR3 DNA follows: TGTGCCAGCAGTAGGGGGATCTCTGGAAACACCATATATTTT.